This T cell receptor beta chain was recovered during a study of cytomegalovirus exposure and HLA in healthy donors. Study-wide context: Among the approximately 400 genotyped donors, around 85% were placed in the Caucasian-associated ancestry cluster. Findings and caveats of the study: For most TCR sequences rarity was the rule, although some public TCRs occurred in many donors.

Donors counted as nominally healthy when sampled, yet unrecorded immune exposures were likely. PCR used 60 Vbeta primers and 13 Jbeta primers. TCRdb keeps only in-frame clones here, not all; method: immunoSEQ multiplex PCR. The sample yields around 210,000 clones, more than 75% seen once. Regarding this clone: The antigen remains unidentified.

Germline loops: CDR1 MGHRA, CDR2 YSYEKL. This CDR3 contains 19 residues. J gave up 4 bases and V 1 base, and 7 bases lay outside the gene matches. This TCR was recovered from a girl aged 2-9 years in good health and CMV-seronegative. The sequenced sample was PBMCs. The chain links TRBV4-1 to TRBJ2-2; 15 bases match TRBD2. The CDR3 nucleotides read TGCGCCAGCAGCCAAGTTCCCGGACTAGCGGGAGGGCCCACCGGGGAGCTGTTTTTT. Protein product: CASSQVPGLAGGPTGELFF.